This record concerns one T cell receptor (beta chain) sequence. The target antigen is unknown. Method: immunoSEQ multiplex PCR; TCRdb's copy keeps in-frame clones and lacks some. The sample has 57,000 or so clones, over 85% seen once. This entry belongs to a study of siplizumab effects on memory and regulatory T cells. Study-wide findings and caveats: Only a minority of proliferating CD4+ or CD8+ clones had an assignable naive or memory phenotype, with roughly 80-95% lacking one. Proof of suppressive function in proliferating Tregs from siplizumab cultures was not established.

Germline loops: CDR1 SGHVS, CDR2 FNYEAQ. After removal of 0 bases from V and 2 bases from J, the junction contained 1 base not matched to a gene. The CDR3 extends over 15 amino acids. The sequence was obtained from a human donor in good health. This chain links TRBV7-6 with TRBJ2-5; 9 bases align to TRBD2. Sequencing was carried out using CD8+ T cells sorted from blood. The CDR3, as DNA: TGTGCCAGCAGCTTAGCCAGCGGGGGGCAAGAGACCCAGTACTTC. Amino acids: CASSLASGGQETQYF.